This T cell receptor beta chain appears in the sequencing data of a study of Ad26.COV2.S vaccination and SARS-CoV-2 variants. Described treatment: 19 received Ad26.COV2.S at low or high dose, single or two shots; roughly five received placebo; per-sample allocation not given. All samples were drawn on day 63, counting from the first vaccine or placebo injection. Whoever gave the sample was an adult aged 18-55 years in Boston. Points on this clone: The antigen is not known.

Findings and caveats of the study: Using TCR breadth and depth analyses may have led to underestimated total T cell responses.

The length of the CDR3 is 13 residues. Germline V gene sequence: CDR1 KGHSH, CDR2 LQKENI. V was shortened by 6 bases and J by 3 bases, with 12 bases between the two germline ends. The assay was immunoSEQ multiplex PCR, and TCRdb's table has in-frame clones only and misses some. The sample lists more than 350,000 clones, 80% to 95% seen once, with 9.5% to 15% in the top ten. This chain joins TRBV18 and TRBJ2-7; D gene uncertain. The source of this sequence is a person aged 18-65 years who received the Ad26.COV2.S COVID-19 vaccine or a placebo. The sequencing here drew on peripheral blood, taken in a trial of Ad26.COV2.S vaccine versus placebo. The CDR3 DNA is TGTGCCAGCTCCCTCGGCCCGAGCTACGAGCAGTACTTC. This codes for CASSLGPSYEQYF.